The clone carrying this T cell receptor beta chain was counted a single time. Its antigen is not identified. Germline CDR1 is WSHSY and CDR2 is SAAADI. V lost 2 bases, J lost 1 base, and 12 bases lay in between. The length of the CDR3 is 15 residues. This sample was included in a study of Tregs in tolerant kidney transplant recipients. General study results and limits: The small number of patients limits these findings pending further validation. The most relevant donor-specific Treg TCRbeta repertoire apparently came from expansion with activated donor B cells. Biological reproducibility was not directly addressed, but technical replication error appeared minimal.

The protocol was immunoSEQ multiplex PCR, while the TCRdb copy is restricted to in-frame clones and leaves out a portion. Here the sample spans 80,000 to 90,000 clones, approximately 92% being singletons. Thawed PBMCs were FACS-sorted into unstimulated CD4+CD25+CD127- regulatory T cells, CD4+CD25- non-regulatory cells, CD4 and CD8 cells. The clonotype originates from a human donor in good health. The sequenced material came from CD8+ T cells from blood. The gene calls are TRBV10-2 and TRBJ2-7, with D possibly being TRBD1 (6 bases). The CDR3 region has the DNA TGCGCCAGCAGTGAGGACACAGGGATATCCTACGAGCAGTACTTC. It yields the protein CASSEDTGISYEQYF.